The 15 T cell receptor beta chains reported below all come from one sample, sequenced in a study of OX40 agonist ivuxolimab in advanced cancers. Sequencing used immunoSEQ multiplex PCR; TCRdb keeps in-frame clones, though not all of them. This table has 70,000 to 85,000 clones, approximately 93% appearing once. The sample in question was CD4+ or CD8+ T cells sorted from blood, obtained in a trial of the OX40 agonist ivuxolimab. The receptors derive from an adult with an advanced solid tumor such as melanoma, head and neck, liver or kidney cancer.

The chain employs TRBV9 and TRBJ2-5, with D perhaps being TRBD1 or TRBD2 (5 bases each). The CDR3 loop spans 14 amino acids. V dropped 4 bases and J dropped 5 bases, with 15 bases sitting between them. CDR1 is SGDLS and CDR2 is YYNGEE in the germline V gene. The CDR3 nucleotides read TGTGCCAGCAGCTCCCACCGAGGGGATGAGACCCAGTACTTC. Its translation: CASSSHRGDETQYF.

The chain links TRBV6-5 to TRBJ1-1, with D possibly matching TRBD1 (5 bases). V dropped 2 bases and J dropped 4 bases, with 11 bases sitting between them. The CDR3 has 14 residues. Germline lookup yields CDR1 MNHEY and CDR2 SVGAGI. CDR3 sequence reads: CASSYGGVGTEAFF. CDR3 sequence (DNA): TGTGCCAGCAGTTACGGAGGGGTAGGCACTGAAGCTTTCTTT.

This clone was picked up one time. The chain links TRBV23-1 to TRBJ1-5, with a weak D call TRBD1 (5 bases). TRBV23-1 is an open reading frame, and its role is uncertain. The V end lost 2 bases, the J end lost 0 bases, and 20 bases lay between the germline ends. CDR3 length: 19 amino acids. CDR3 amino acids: CASSQKGTAPQYSNQPQHF. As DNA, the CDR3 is TGCGCCAGCAGTCAAAAAGGGACGGCCCCACAATATAGCAATCAGCCCCAGCATTTT.

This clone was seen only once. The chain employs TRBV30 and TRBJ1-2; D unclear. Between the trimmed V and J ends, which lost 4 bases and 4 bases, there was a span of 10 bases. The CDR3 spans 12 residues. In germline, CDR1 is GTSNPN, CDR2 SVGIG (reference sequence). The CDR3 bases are TGTGCCTGGAACCGTGCTGGCTATGGCTACACCTTC. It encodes CAWNRAGYGYTF.

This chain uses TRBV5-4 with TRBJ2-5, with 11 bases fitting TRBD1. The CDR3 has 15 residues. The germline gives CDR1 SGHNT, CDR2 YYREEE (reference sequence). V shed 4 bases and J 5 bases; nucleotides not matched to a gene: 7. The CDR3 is CASSPRTGGRETQYF. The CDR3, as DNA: TGTGCCAGCAGCCCCAGGACAGGGGGCCGTGAGACCCAGTACTTC.

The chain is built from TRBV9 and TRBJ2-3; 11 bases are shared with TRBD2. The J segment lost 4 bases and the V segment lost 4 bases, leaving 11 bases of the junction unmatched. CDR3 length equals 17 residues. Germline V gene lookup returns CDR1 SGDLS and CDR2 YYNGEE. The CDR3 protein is CASSPRLAGPGADTQYF. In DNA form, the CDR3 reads TGTGCCAGCAGCCCCCGACTAGCGGGACCCGGGGCAGATACGCAGTATTTT.

CDR3 DNA: TGTGCCAGCAGCTTAGGGGGAAGTGGGGCTCAGCCCCAGCATTTT. Translating gives CASSLGGSGAQPQHF. The V call is TRBV5-6, the J call TRBJ1-5; weak D call: TRBD1 (6 bases). The V gene lost 2 bases and the J gene lost 6 bases, with 15 bases spanning the gap. The germline V gene has CDR1 SGHDT and CDR2 YYEEEE. The CDR3 loop spans 15 amino acids.

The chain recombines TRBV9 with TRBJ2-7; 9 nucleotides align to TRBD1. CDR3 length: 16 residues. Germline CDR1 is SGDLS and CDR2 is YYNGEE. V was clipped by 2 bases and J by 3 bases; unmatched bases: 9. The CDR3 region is CASSVAPGQGSYEQYF. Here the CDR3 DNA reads TGTGCCAGCAGCGTCGCACCCGGACAGGGGAGCTACGAGCAGTACTTC.

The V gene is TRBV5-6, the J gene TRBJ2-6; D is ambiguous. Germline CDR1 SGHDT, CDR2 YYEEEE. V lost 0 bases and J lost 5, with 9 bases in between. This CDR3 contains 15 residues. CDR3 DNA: TGTGCCAGCAGCTTGGCGAGTGATTGGGCCAACGTCCTGACTTTC. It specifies CASSLASDWANVLTF.

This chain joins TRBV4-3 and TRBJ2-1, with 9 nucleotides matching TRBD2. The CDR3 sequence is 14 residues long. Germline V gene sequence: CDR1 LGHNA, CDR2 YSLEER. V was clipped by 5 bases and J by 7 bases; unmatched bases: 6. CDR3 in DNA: TGCGCCAGCAGCGCTAGCGGGATCACGAATGAGCAGTTCTTC. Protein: CASSASGITNEQFF.

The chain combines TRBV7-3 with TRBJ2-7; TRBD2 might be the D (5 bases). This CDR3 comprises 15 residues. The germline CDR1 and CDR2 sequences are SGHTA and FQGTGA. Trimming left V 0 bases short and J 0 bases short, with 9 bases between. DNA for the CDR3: TGTGCCAGCAGCTTAACGGTTGGGAGCTCCTACGAGCAGTACTTC. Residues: CASSLTVGSSYEQYF.

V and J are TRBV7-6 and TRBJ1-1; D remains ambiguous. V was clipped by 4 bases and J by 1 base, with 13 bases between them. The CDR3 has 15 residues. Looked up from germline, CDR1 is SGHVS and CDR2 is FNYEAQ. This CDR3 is CASSSFDPENTEAFF. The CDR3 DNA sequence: TGTGCCAGCAGCTCCTTCGACCCAGAGAACACTGAAGCTTTCTTT.

The CDR3: CASSQFPWAGANEKLFF. CDR3 nucleotide sequence: TGCGCCAGCAGCCAATTTCCGTGGGCAGGGGCTAATGAAAAACTGTTTTTT. The rearrangement links TRBV4-3 to TRBJ1-4; D may be TRBD1 (6 bases). Deletions cut 2 bases from V and 3 bases from J, with 16 bases between. The CDR3 contains 17 residues. Per the germline V gene, CDR1 is LGHNA and CDR2 is YSLEER.

The CDR3 sequence is CASSLVRDRDSPLHF. In DNA form, the CDR3 reads TGTGCCAGCAGCTTGGTCCGGGACAGGGATTCACCCCTCCACTTT. The chain combines TRBV5-6 with TRBJ1-6, with TRBD1 matching over 9 bases. The V segment lost 0 bases and the J segment 8 bases; nucleotides outside the gene matches: 3. CDR1 and CDR2 (germline): SGHDT, YYEEEE. The CDR3 sequence is 15 residues long.

The CDR3: CASSPGLAGGGNEQFF. In nucleotides, the CDR3 is TGCGCCAGCAGCCCGGGACTAGCGGGAGGAGGGAATGAGCAGTTCTTC. This chain joins TRBV5-1 and TRBJ2-1, with TRBD2 matching over 15 bases. Germline CDR1 SGHRS, CDR2 YFSETQ. J was trimmed by 7 bases and V by 4 bases; bases with no gene match: 6. The CDR3 contains 16 residues.